Below are 10 T cell receptor beta chains sequenced from a single sample in a study of shared clonotypes between healthy human individuals. Assay: immunoSEQ multiplex PCR; the TCRdb copy retains only in-frame clones and omits some. The repertoire holds some 1.5 million clones, with 96% as singletons. Sequencing was done on a sample of naive CD4+ T cells sorted from blood. Documented subset: CD45RA+ positively selected. These receptors were taken from a man younger than 45 in good health.

CDR3 nucleotide sequence: TGTGCCAGCCTAGCGAATGGACTCACAGATACGCAGTATTTT. Its protein is CASLANGLTDTQYF. The J gene is TRBJ2-3, the V gene TRBV2; D may be TRBD2 (6 bases). This CDR3 comprises 14 residues. In germline, CDR1 is SNHLY, CDR2 FYNNEI. Trimming removed 8 bases from V and 2 bases from J, with 14 bases in between.

This chain joins TRBV27 and TRBJ2-7; no clear D gene. The CDR3 sequence is 13 residues long. The V gene lost 6 bases and the J gene lost 2 bases, with 11 bases spanning the gap. Germline values: CDR1 MNHEY, CDR2 SMNVEV (reference sequence). CDR3 loop: CASSTLPPYEQYF. In nucleotides, the CDR3 is TGTGCCAGCAGCACACTTCCCCCCTACGAGCAGTACTTC.

This clone was detected once. The chain is built from TRBV7-2 and TRBJ2-1; D gene unclear. The CDR3 runs 12 residues. Germline V gives CDR1 SGHTA, CDR2 FQGNSA. V was shortened by 8 bases and J by 0 bases, with 5 bases between the two germline ends. CDR3 nucleotides: TGTGCCAGCGGCAGCTCCTACAATGAGCAGTTCTTC. Translating it yields CASGSSYNEQFF.

The chain combines TRBV10-3 with TRBJ2-7; maybe TRBD2 (5 bases). With 3 bases removed from V and 3 bases from J, the gap between germline ends came to 15 bases. Germline V gene sequence: CDR1 ENHRY, CDR2 SYGVKD. The CDR3 runs 15 residues. This CDR3 is CAISESNRGYYEQYF. For the CDR3, the DNA is TGTGCCATCAGTGAATCGAATCGAGGGTACTACGAGCAGTACTTC.

This sequence joins TRBV7-2 and TRBJ2-7, with TRBD2 identical over 9 bases. CDR1 is SGHTA and CDR2 is FQGNSA in the germline V gene. V dropped 1 base and J dropped 3; count of bases not matched to a gene: 10. The CDR3 is 17 amino acids. DNA of the CDR3: TGTGCCAGCAGCTTAGGCCCAGGAGGACTAGCGTACTACGAGCAGTACTTC. This encodes CASSLGPGGLAYYEQYF.

Remarks on this clone: Other DNA variants within this sample encode the same CDR3. CDR3 DNA sequence: TGCAGCGTTGAGGCCGGGACTAGCGGGATGAATGAGCAGTTCTTC. Its protein is CSVEAGTSGMNEQFF. V usage is TRBV29-1 and J usage is TRBJ2-1, with 13 positions matching TRBD2. The V and J ends lost 3 bases and 7 bases, in that order; junction bases with no gene match: 6. There are 15 residues in the CDR3. Germline CDR1 reads SQVTM; CDR2 reads ANQGSEA.

This chain links TRBV4-1 with TRBJ2-7, with 8 bases aligning to TRBD1. Germline trimming cut 4 bases from V and 9 bases from J; bases unmatched to any gene: 11. The CDR3 has 14 amino acids. Germline V gene sequence: CDR1 MGHRA, CDR2 YSYEKL. The CDR3 protein is CASSRPGQASGQYF. The CDR3 DNA reads as TGCGCCAGCAGCCGACCGGGACAGGCGTCCGGGCAGTACTTC.

J is TRBJ2-7 and V is TRBV27; no firm D call. Per germline, CDR1 MNHEY and CDR2 SMNVEV (reference sequence). This CDR3 is built from 9 residues. The V and J ends lost 7 bases and 6 bases respectively, with 4 bases between them. CDR3 loop: CASMTEQYF. DNA of the CDR3: TGTGCCAGCATGACCGAGCAGTACTTC.

The chain is built from TRBV5-4 and TRBJ2-7; D is perhaps TRBD1 (6 bases). V dropped 1 base and J dropped 2 bases, with 7 bases sitting between them. The CDR3 runs 13 residues. The germline CDR1 and CDR2 sequences are SGHNT and YYREEE (reference sequence). CDR3 protein: CASSLTGPYEQYF. CDR3 nucleotides: TGTGCCAGCAGCTTGACAGGGCCCTACGAGCAGTACTTC.

This chain uses TRBV5-1 with TRBJ2-5; tentative D call: TRBD2 (5 bases). V was pared by 3 bases and J by 5 bases, with 20 bases between. CDR1 and CDR2 from the germline V gene are SGHRS and YFSETQ. The CDR3 is 16 residues long. The CDR3 nucleotides read TGCGCCAGCAGCTACCAACCCGGGATCCAAATGGAGACCCAGTACTTC. This codes for CASSYQPGIQMETQYF.